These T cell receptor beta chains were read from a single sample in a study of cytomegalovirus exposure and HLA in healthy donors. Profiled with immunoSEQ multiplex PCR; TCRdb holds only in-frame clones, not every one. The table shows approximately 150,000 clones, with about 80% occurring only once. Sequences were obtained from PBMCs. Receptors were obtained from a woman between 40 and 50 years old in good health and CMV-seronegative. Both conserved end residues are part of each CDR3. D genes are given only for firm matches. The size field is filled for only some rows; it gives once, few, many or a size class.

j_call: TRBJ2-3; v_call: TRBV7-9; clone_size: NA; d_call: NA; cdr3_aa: CASSLESPRDTQYF; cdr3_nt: TGTGCCAGCAGCTTAGAGTCACCCCGGGATACGCAGTATTTT
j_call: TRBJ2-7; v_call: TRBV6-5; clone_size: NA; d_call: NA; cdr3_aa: CASSYSGGRSDTEQYF; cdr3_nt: TGTGCCAGCAGTTACTCAGGGGGACGATCAGATACCGAGCAGTACTTC
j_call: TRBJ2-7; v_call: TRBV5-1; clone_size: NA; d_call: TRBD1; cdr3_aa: CASSFTTGNEQYF; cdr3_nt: TGCGCCAGCAGCTTCACGACAGGGAACGAGCAGTACTTC
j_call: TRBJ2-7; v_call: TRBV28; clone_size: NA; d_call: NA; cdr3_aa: CASSSNSYEQYF; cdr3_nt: TGTGCCAGCAGTTCTAACTCCTACGAGCAGTACTTC
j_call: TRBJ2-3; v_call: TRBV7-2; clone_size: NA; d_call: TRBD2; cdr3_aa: CASRPTSGRADTQYF; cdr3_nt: TGTGCCAGCAGACCAACTAGCGGGAGGGCAGATACGCAGTATTTT
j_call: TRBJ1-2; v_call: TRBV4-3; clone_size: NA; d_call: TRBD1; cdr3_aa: CASSQGQGAVYGYTF; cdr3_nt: TGCGCCAGCAGCCAAGGGCAGGGGGCCGTCTATGGCTACACCTTC
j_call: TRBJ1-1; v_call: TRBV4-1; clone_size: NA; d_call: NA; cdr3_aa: CASSQTEGYEAFF; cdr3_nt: TGCGCCAGCAGCCAAACCGAGGGATATGAAGCTTTCTTT
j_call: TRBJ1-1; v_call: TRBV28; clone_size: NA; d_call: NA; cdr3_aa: CASLTGLGQNTEAFF; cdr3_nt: TGTGCCAGCCTGACCGGTCTGGGACAGAACACTGAAGCTTTCTTT
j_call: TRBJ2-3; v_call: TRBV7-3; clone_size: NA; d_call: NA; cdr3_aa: CASSSSITDTQYF; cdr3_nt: TGTGCCAGCAGCTCTAGCATAACAGATACGCAGTATTTT
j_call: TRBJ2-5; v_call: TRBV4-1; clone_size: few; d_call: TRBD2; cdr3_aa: CASSQDSGGRWETQYF; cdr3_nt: TGCGCCAGCAGCCAAGACTCGGGCGGGAGATGGGAGACCCAGTACTTC
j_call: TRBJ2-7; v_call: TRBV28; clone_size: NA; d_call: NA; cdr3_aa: CASSVPLGSSYEQYF; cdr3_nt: TGTGCCAGCAGTGTCCCATTAGGGAGCTCCTACGAGCAGTACTTC
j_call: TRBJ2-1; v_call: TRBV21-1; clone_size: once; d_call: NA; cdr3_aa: CASSKAAPQTGQYNEQFF; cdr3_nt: TGTGCCAGCAGCAAAGCGGCCCCTCAGACAGGGCAGTACAATGAGCAGTTCTTC
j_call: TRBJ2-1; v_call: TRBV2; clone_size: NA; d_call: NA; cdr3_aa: CASSVGAEQFF; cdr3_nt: TGTGCCAGCAGTGTTGGGGCAGAGCAGTTCTTC
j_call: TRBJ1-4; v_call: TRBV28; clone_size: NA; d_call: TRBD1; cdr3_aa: CASSWTGVEKLFF; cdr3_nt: TGTGCCAGCTCCTGGACAGGGGTGGAAAAACTGTTTTTT
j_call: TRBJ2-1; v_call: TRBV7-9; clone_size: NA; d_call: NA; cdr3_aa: CASSPDTPAREQFF; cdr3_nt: TGTGCCAGCAGCCCGGACACTCCCGCTAGGGAGCAGTTCTTC
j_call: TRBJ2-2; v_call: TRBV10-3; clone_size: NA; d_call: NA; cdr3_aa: CAISEAGDTGELFF; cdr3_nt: TGTGCCATCAGTGAGGCCGGGGACACCGGGGAGCTGTTTTTT